This T cell receptor beta chain comes out of a study of shared clonotypes between healthy human individuals. Study as a whole: Donors consisted of a couple of women and a few men between 18 and 49. Overall study findings and caveats: Only blood underwent sampling, and tissue repertoires likely differ.

Generated by immunoSEQ multiplex PCR, the TCRdb table keeps only in-frame clones and is missing some. The table shows about 2.2 million clones, with approximately 94% occurring only once. As for this clone: The antigen remains unidentified.

Terminally differentiated effector memory CD45RA+ cells were left out of the naive CD8 fraction, which was CD45RO-negative and positively selected for CCR7. The V segment lost 4 bases and the J segment 2 bases; nucleotides outside the gene matches: 10. Germline CDR1 and CDR2: SGHNT and YYREEE (reference sequence). The CDR3 loop spans 17 amino acids. Specimen: naive CD8+ T cells from PBMCs. This chain connects TRBV5-4 to TRBJ2-7, with 12 bases matching TRBD2. This receptor was obtained from a man in his late teens or twenties in good health. Some clones in this sample may be carry-over from other donors' samples. CDR3 coding DNA: TGTGCCAGCAGCCACCGGACTAGCGGGGACAACCCCTACGAGCAGTACTTC. It codes for CASSHRTSGDNPYEQYF.